Listed here are 7 T cell receptor beta chains from one sample, sequenced in a study of T cell responses to AZD1222 COVID-19 vaccine. Data came from immunoSEQ multiplex PCR; TCRdb stores just in-frame clones and leaves some out. The profile shows fewer than 110,000 clones, around 91% of them singletons. The specimen was peripheral blood, collected on day 0 of AZD1222 vaccination. Source of these receptors: an adult in good health.

The chain joins TRBV28 to TRBJ2-7; 8 bases are shared with TRBD2. Per germline, CDR1 MDHEN and CDR2 SYDVKM. Trimming removed 11 bases from V and 2 bases from J; junction bases left unmatched: 8. This CDR3 is 13 amino acids long. In nucleotides, the CDR3 is TGTGCCCACTCGGGAGGGGCCCCCTACGAGCAGTACTTC. Encoded protein: CAHSGGAPYEQYF.

The chain employs TRBV29-1 and TRBJ2-3; tentative D call: TRBD1 (5 bases). The CDR3 runs 13 residues. Trimming shortened V by 4 bases and J by 8 bases, and 16 bases separated the two germline ends. Germline CDR1 and CDR2: SQVTM and ANQGSEA. The CDR3, as DNA: TGCAGCGTTGCGACAGACGCACAGACTACGCAGTATTTT. Translated, it gives CSVATDAQTTQYF.

This chain uses TRBV4-2 with TRBJ1-4; possible D gene TRBD1, 5 bases. Trimming shortened V by 0 bases and J by 10 bases, and 18 bases separated the two germline ends. The CDR3 is made up of 16 amino acids. CDR1 is LGHNA, CDR2 YNFKEQ, per germline. This chain's CDR3 is CASSQDYGGTGGKLFF. CDR3 sequence (DNA): TGTGCCAGCAGCCAAGATTACGGAGGGACGGGGGGAAAACTGTTTTTT.

This chain joins TRBV28 and TRBJ1-1; maybe TRBD1 (5 bases). The V gene lost 11 bases and the J gene lost 4 bases, with 14 bases spanning the gap. Germline V gene data show CDR1 as MDHEN and CDR2 as SYDVKM. CDR3 length equals 12 residues. CDR3 coding DNA: TGTGCCGGAAGGACACAGAGCACTGAAGCTTTCTTT. Protein sequence: CAGRTQSTEAFF.

The chain is built from TRBV18 and TRBJ1-3; D not certain. CDR3 size: 15 residues. In germline, CDR1 is KGHSH, CDR2 LQKENI. Trimming stripped 4 bases from V and 0 bases from J, with 10 bases between. CDR3 region: CASSQDRSSGNTIYF. For the CDR3, the DNA is TGTGCCAGCTCACAGGACCGCTCCTCTGGAAACACCATATATTTT.

J is TRBJ2-7 and V is TRBV5-1, with D possibly TRBD1 on 6 matching bases. Germline CDR1 is SGHRS and CDR2 is YFSETQ. Trimming pared 5 bases from V and 4 bases from J, leaving 16 bases between. This CDR3 contains 14 residues. CDR3 protein: CASRPGQSVYEQYF. CDR3 DNA: TGCGCCAGCAGGCCGGGACAAAGTGTTTACGAGCAGTACTTC.

CDR3 loop: CASSGTGTGSRAFF. DNA for the CDR3: TGTGCCAGCAGTGGTACAGGAACGGGTTCAAGGGCTTTCTTT. V and J are TRBV6-2 or TRBV6-3 and TRBJ1-1, with D possibly being TRBD1 (5 bases). V was cut by 5 bases and J by 11 bases, with 21 bases left in between. The CDR3 contains 14 residues. Germline-derived CDR1 and CDR2 are MNHEY and SVGEGT.